Shown below are 20 T cell receptor beta chains from a single sample sequenced in a study of shared clonotypes between healthy human individuals. The data were produced by immunoSEQ multiplex PCR, yet TCRdb's version contains in-frame clones alone and is incomplete. Among 2 million to 3 million clones listed, approximately 93% were seen once. The sample comprised naive CD4+ T cells from PBMCs. The sample's subset: CD45RA+ positively selected. These receptors all stem from a young man in good health. Some clones in this sample may be carry-over from other donors' samples.

The gene calls are TRBV6-5 and TRBJ2-7; TRBD1 matches 11 bases. This CDR3 is 16 amino acids long. J gave up 5 bases and V 4 bases, and 10 bases lay outside the gene matches. Germline V gene sequence: CDR1 MNHEY, CDR2 SVGAGI. The CDR3 nucleotides read TGTGCCAGCAGTTCCCCCCGGGGGGGACAGGGGGACGAGCAGTACTTC. Protein sequence: CASSSPRGGQGDEQYF.

This rearrangement joins TRBV7-3 to TRBJ2-7; TRBD1 aligns across 9 bases. The CDR3 extends over 15 amino acids. CDR1 is SGHTA, CDR2 FQGTGA, per germline. V lost 5 bases to trimming and J lost 1 base; unmatched junction nucleotides: 6. CDR3 DNA sequence: TGTGCCAGCAGCCCAGACAGGGGGGCTTCCTACGAGCAGTACTTC. Its translation: CASSPDRGASYEQYF.

This chain links TRBV19 with TRBJ1-4, with 7 bases lining up with TRBD1. CDR3 length equals 17 residues. Germline trimming cut 8 bases from V and 4 bases from J; bases unmatched to any gene: 16. Per the germline V gene, CDR1 is LNHDA and CDR2 is SQIVND (reference sequence). CDR3 DNA: TGTGCCAGTCGCGCCCTCGTAGGGCGACAGGGTAATGAAAAACTGTTTTTT. Protein sequence: CASRALVGRQGNEKLFF.

The chain recombines TRBV21-1 with TRBJ2-5; TRBD2 reflects the table's D call only, with no check against the DNA. TRBV21-1 is classified as a pseudogene. The CDR3 totals 15 residues. CDR3 amino acids: CASSKVVSRQETQYF. The CDR3 DNA reads as TGTGCCAGCAGCAAAGTAGTCTCACGGCAAGAGACCCAGTACTTC.

This chain links TRBV28 with TRBJ1-4; D possibly corresponds to TRBD1 (5 bases). The germline CDR1 and CDR2 sequences are MDHEN and SYDVKM. V lost 3 bases and J lost 0, with 8 bases in between. This CDR3 is 15 amino acids long. CDR3 nucleotide sequence: TGTGCCAGCAGTTTGCTACAGGCAACTAATGAAAAACTGTTTTTT. As protein: CASSLLQATNEKLFF.

As concerns this clone: This CDR3 is also generated by other DNA sequences in the sample. This CDR3 is CASSEVQETQYF. The CDR3 DNA is TGTGCCAGCAGTGAAGTTCAAGAGACCCAGTACTTC. The rearrangement links TRBV2 to TRBJ2-5; no reliable D call. The CDR3 spans 12 residues. V lost 1 base and J lost 2, with 2 bases in between. CDR1 and CDR2 from the germline V gene are SNHLY and FYNNEI.

The gene calls are TRBV5-4 and TRBJ2-7, with D tentatively TRBD2 (6 bases). Germline CDR1 is SGHNT and CDR2 is YYREEE (reference sequence). Trimming stripped 4 bases from V and 3 bases from J, with 17 bases between. The CDR3 covers 15 residues. CDR3 residues: CASSPSLGGNYEQYF. The CDR3 DNA follows: TGTGCCAGCAGCCCATCCTTGGGAGGTAACTACGAGCAGTACTTC.

This chain joins TRBV7-9 and TRBJ2-2; D is perhaps TRBD1 (5 bases). The V gene lost 8 bases and the J gene lost 1 base, with 14 bases spanning the gap. Germline assignment: CDR1 SEHNR and CDR2 FQNEAQ (reference sequence). The CDR3 is 15 residues long. The CDR3 sequence is CASGATAQNTGELFF. The CDR3 DNA is TGTGCCAGCGGGGCCACCGCTCAGAACACCGGGGAGCTGTTTTTT.

This chain joins TRBV30 and TRBJ2-5; possibly TRBD2 for D (6 bases). V was trimmed by 3 bases and J by 5 bases, leaving 13 bases between them. The V gene's germline CDR1 is GTSNPN and CDR2 SVGIG (reference sequence). CDR3 length: 13 amino acids. This chain's CDR3 is CAWSLVRGETQYF. The CDR3 region has the DNA TGTGCCTGGAGCCTTGTGCGGGGCGAGACCCAGTACTTC.

The chain couples TRBV7-2 to TRBJ2-4; 8 bases are a match to TRBD1. Per germline, CDR1 SGHTA and CDR2 FQGNSA. The CDR3 has 14 residues. After removal of 5 bases from V and 6 bases from J, the junction contained 6 bases not matched to a gene. The CDR3 region has the DNA TGTGCCAGCAGCCTCGGGACAGGAGCAAACATTCAGTACTTC. Its protein is CASSLGTGANIQYF.

The chain uses TRBV27 and TRBJ2-1; no clear D. V lost 7 bases to trimming and J lost 2 bases, with 12 bases between them. The germline V gene has CDR1 MNHEY and CDR2 SMNVEV (reference sequence). This CDR3 spans 14 amino acids. The CDR3 loop is CASTSTPAYNEQFF. CDR3 sequence (DNA): TGTGCCAGCACCTCGACACCTGCCTACAATGAGCAGTTCTTC.

The rearrangement links TRBV7-2 to TRBJ1-3; TRBD1 might be the D (6 bases). Deletions cut 2 bases from V and 4 bases from J, with 15 bases between. This CDR3 comprises 16 residues. The germline V gene encodes CDR1 SGHTA and CDR2 FQGNSA. Here the CDR3 reads CASSLSGHAGGNTIYF. CDR3 in DNA: TGTGCCAGCAGCTTATCGGGACACGCGGGGGGAAACACCATATATTTT.

The chain combines TRBV9 with TRBJ2-1, with 10 bases fitting TRBD2. CDR3 length: 14 residues. Germline CDR1 reads SGDLS; CDR2 reads YYNGEE. V was clipped by 1 base and J by 5 bases; unmatched bases: 0. The CDR3 coding sequence is TGTGCCAGCAGCGTACTAGCGGGAGACAATGAGCAGTTCTTC. Translated: CASSVLAGDNEQFF.

The rearrangement uses TRBV5-6 and TRBJ1-2; 11 bases map to TRBD1. Germline CDR1 and CDR2: SGHDT and YYEEEE. V lost 4 bases to trimming and J lost 4 bases; unmatched junction nucleotides: 3. This CDR3 is built from 14 residues. The CDR3 nucleotides are TGTGCCAGCAGCCCTGGGACAGGGGGCTATGGCTACACCTTC. Its translation is CASSPGTGGYGYTF.

The chain couples TRBV6-6 to TRBJ2-1, with 9 bases that match TRBD1. This CDR3 contains 15 residues. CDR1 is MNHNY, CDR2 SVGAGI, per germline (reference sequence). J gave up 3 bases and V 6 bases, and 6 bases lay outside the gene matches. This chain's CDR3 is CASRTDRGDYNEQFF. The CDR3 coding sequence is TGTGCCAGCAGGACTGACAGGGGGGACTACAATGAGCAGTTCTTC.

J is TRBJ2-2 and V is TRBV7-3; the match to TRBD2 covers 9 bases. Germline CDR1 is SGHTA and CDR2 is FQGTGA. V lost 5 bases to trimming and J lost 5 bases; unmatched junction nucleotides: 9. The CDR3 length is 16 residues. CDR3 region: CASSPLAGDRTGELFF. The CDR3 nucleotides are TGTGCCAGCAGCCCCTTAGCGGGAGATAGGACCGGGGAGCTGTTTTTT.

The chain carries TRBV2 and TRBJ2-1; 7 bases align to TRBD1. Trimming took 3 bases from V and 10 from J; bases not matched to a gene: 12. The germline gives CDR1 SNHLY, CDR2 FYNNEI. CDR3 length: 15 amino acids. CDR3 in DNA: TGTGCCAGCAGTGATCAGGCAGGGGGTCAGGGGGAGCAGTTCTTC. Protein: CASSDQAGGQGEQFF.

The rearrangement uses TRBV14 and TRBJ2-7; TRBD1 might be the D (5 bases). CDR1 SGHDN and CDR2 FVKESK come from the germline V gene. The CDR3 runs 15 residues. The germline V and J ends were trimmed by 0 bases and 4 bases, with 13 bases remaining between them. CDR3 in DNA: TGTGCCAGCAGCCAAGAGTGGGCAGGGCCATACGAGCAGTACTTC. Protein sequence: CASSQEWAGPYEQYF.

The chain recombines TRBV28 with TRBJ2-1; a weak D match, TRBD1 (7 bases). CDR1 is MDHEN and CDR2 is SYDVKM in the germline V gene. This CDR3 is built from 16 residues. Deletions cut 4 bases from V and 7 bases from J, with 20 bases between. The DNA for the CDR3 is TGTGCCAGCAGTTACTCCAGGGGGAGGTTTAATAATGAGCAGTTCTTC. It translates to CASSYSRGRFNNEQFF.

The CDR3 DNA sequence: TGTGCCAGCAGCAGGAGACAGGGGAAAACAGATACGCAGTATTTT. Its protein is CASSRRQGKTDTQYF. The chain has TRBV21-1 and TRBJ2-3; the D call in the table, TRBD1, was not verified against the DNA. TRBV21-1 is an annotated pseudogene. The CDR3 runs to 15 residues.